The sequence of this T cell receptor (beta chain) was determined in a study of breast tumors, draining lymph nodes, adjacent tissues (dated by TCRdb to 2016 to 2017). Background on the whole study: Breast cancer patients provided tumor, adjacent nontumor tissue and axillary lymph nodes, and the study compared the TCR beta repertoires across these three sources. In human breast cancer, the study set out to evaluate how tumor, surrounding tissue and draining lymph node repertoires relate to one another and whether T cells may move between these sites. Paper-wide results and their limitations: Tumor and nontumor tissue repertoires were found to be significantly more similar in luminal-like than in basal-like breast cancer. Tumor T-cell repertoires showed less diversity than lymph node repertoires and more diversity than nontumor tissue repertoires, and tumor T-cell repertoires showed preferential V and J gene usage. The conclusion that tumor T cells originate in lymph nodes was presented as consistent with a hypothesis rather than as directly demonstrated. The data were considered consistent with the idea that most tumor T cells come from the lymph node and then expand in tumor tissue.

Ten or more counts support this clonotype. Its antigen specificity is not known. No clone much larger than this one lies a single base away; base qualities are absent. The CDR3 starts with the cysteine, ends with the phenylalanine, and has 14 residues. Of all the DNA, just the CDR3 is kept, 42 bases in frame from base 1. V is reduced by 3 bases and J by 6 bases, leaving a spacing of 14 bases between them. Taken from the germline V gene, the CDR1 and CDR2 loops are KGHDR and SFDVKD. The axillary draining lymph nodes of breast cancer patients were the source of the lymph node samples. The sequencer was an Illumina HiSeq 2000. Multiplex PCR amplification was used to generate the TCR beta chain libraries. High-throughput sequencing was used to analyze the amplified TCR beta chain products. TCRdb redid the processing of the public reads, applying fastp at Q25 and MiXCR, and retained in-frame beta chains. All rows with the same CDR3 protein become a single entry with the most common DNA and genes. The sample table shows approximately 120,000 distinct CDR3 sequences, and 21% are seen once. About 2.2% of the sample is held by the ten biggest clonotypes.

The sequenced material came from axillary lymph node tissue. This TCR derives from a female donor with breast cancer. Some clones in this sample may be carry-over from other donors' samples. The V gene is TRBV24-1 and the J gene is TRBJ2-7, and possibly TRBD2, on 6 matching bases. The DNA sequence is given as TGTGCCACCAGTGATCGGCTAGCGAGGAGCGAGCAGTACTTC. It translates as CATSDRLARSEQYF.